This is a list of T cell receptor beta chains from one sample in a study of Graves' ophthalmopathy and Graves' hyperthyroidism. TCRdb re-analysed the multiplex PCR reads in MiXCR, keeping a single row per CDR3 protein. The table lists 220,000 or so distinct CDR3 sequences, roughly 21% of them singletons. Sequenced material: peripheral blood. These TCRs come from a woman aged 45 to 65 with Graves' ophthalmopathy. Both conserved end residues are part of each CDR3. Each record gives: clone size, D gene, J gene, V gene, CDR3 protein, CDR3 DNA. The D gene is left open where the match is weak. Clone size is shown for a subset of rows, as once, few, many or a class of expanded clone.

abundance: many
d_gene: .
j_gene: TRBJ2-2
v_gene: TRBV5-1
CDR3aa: CASKDTANTGELFF
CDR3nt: TGCGCCAGCAAGGACACGGCGAACACCGGGGAGCTGTTTTTT

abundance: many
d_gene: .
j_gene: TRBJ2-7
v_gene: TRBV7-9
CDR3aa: CASTGGSSYEQYF
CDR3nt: TGTGCCAGCACCGGGGGTAGCTCCTACGAGCAGTACTTC

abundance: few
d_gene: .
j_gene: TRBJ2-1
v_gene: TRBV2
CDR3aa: CASSDVVQFF
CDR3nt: TGTGCCAGCAGTGATGTCGTTCAGTTCTTC

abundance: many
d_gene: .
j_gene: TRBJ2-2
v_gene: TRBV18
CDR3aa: CASSPRRDGELFF
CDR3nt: TGTGCCAGCTCACCAAGAAGGGACGGGGAGCTGTTTTTT

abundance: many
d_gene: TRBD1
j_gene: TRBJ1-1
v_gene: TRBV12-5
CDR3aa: CASGLGTGGGTEAFF
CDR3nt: TGTGCTAGTGGTTTGGGAACAGGGGGGGGGACTGAAGCTTTCTTT

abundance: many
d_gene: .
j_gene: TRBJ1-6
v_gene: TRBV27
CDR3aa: CASSFRAENSPLHF
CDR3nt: TGTGCCAGCAGTTTCAGGGCAGAGAATTCACCCCTCCACTTT

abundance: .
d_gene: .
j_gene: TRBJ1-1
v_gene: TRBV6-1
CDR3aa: CASSEATVNTEAFF
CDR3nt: TGTGCCAGCAGTGAAGCCACAGTGAACACTGAAGCTTTCTTT

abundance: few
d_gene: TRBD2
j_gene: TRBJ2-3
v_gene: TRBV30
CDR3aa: CAWSRTAGGGSDTQYF
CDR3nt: TGTGCCTGGAGCCGTACAGCCGGGGGGGGGTCAGATACGCAGTATTTT

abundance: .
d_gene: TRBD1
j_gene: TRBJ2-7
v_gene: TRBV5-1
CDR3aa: CASSMGQGAGEQYF
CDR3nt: TGCGCCAGCAGCATGGGACAGGGGGCGGGAGAGCAGTACTTC

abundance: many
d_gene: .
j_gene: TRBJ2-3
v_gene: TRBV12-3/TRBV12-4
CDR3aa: CASSLIGDTQYF
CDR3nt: TGTGCCAGCAGTCTCATTGGGGATACGCAGTATTTT

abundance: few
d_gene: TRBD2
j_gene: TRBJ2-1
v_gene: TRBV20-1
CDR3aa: CSATETSGSSYNEQFF
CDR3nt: TGCAGTGCTACGGAAACTAGCGGGAGCTCCTACAATGAGCAGTTCTTC

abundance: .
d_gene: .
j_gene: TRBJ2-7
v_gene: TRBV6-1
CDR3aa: CASSPETYTYEQYF
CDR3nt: TGTGCCAGCAGTCCAGAGACCTATACCTACGAGCAGTACTTC

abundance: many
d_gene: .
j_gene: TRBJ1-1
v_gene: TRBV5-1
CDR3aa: CASSPSGQDVAEAFF
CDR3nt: TGCGCCAGCAGCCCCTCGGGACAAGATGTCGCTGAAGCTTTCTTT

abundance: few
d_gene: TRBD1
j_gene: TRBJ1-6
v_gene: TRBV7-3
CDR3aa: CASSAGTGLDNSPLHF
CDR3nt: TGTGCCAGCAGCGCCGGGACAGGGCTTGACAATTCACCCCTCCACTTT

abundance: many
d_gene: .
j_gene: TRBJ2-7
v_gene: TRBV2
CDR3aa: CASQGLATYEQYF
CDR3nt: TGTGCCAGCCAAGGGCTAGCCACATACGAGCAGTACTTC

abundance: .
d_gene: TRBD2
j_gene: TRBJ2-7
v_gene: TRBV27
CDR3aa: CASSLTVLAGAPYEQYF
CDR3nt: TGTGCCAGCAGTTTAACAGTTCTAGCGGGAGCACCGTACGAGCAGTACTTC

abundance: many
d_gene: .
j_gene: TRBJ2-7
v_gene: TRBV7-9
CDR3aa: CASSPKNAHYEQYF
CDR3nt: TGTGCCAGCAGCCCAAAGAACGCCCACTACGAGCAGTACTTC

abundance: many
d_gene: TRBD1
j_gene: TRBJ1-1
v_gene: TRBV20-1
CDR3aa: CSAHRGTNTEAFF
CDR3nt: TGCAGTGCTCACAGGGGCACCAACACTGAAGCTTTCTTT

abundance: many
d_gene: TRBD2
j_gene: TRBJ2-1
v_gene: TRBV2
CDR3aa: CASKPGLSGATYNEQFF
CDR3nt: TGTGCCAGCAAACCTGGCCTTAGCGGGGCTACCTACAATGAGCAGTTCTTC

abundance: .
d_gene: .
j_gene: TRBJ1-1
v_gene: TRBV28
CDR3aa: CASSPLRSMNTEAFF
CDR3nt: TGTGCCAGCAGCCCCTTGAGGAGCATGAACACTGAAGCTTTCTTT

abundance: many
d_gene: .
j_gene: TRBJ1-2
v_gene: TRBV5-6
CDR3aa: CASSPTMSGAYGYTF
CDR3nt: TGTGCCAGCAGTCCCACAATGTCCGGGGCCTATGGCTACACCTTC

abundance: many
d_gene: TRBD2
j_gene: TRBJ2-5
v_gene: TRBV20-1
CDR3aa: CSAASGVAPQETQYF
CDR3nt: TGCAGTGCCGCCAGCGGGGTGGCCCCCCAAGAGACCCAGTACTTC

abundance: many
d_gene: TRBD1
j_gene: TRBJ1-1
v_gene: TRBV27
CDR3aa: CASTGGKNTEAFF
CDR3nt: TGTGCCAGCACAGGGGGCAAGAACACTGAAGCTTTCTTT

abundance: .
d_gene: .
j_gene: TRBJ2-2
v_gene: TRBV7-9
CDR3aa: CASSSASGELFF
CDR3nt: TGTGCCAGCAGCTCCGCTTCCGGGGAGCTGTTTTTT

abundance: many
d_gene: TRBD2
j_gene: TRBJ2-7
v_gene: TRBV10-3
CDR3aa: CASSVSTSGSSYEQYF
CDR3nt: TGTGCCAGCAGTGTGTCTACTAGCGGGAGCTCCTACGAGCAGTACTTC

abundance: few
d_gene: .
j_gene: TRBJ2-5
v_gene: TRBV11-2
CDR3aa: CASSKTQSSQETQYF
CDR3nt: TGTGCCAGCAGCAAAACGCAGTCCTCCCAAGAGACCCAGTACTTC

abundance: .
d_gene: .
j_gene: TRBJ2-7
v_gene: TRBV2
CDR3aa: CASSETGNVNYEQYF
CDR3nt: TGTGCCAGCAGTGAAACAGGGAATGTGAACTACGAGCAGTACTTC

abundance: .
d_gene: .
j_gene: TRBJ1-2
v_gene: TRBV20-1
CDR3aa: CSARDTRGYTF
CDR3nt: TGCAGTGCTAGAGATACCCGTGGCTACACCTTC

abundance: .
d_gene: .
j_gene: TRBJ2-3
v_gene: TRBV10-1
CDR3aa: CASSESGGAQYF
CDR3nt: TGCGCCAGCAGTGAGTCCGGGGGAGCGCAGTATTTT

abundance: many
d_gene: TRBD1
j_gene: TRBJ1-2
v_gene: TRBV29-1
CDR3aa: CSVDMGTANYGYTF
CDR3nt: TGCAGCGTTGATATGGGGACAGCTAACTATGGCTACACCTTC

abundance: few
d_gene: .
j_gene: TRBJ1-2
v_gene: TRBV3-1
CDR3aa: CASSGRTFANYGYTF
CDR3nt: TGTGCCAGCAGCGGACGGACATTTGCTAACTATGGCTACACCTTC

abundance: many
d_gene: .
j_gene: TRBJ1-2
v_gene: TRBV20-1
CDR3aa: CSARDSTANYGYTF
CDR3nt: TGCAGTGCTAGAGATTCGACAGCTAACTATGGCTACACCTTC

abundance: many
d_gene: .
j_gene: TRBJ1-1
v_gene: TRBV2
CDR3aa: CASSEGEARAFF
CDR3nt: TGTGCCAGCAGTGAAGGGGAGGCTCGAGCTTTCTTT

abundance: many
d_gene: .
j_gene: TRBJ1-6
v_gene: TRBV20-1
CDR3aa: CSARDYRGNSPLHF
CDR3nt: TGCAGTGCTAGAGATTATCGGGGTAATTCACCCCTCCACTTT

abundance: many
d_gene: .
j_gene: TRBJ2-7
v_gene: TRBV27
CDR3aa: CASSLVSGESEQYF
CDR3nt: TGTGCCAGCAGTTTAGTATCGGGTGAGAGCGAGCAGTACTTC

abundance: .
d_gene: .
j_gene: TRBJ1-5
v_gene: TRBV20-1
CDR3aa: CSARGDGPQHF
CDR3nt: TGCAGTGCTAGAGGGGACGGGCCCCAGCATTTT

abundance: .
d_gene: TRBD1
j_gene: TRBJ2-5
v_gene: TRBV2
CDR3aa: CASSGQGFETQYF
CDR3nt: TGTGCCAGCAGTGGACAGGGCTTCGAGACCCAGTACTTC

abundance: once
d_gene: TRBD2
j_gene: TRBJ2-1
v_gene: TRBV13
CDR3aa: CASSLGNGRLGQFF
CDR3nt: TGTGCCAGCAGCTTAGGGAACGGGAGGTTGGGGCAGTTCTTC

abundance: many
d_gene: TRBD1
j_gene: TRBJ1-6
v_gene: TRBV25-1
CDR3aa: CASSPDRGDNSPLHF
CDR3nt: TGTGCCAGCAGCCCCGACAGGGGAGATAATTCACCCCTCCACTTT

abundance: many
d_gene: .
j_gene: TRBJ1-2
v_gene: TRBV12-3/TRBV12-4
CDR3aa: CASSRRTSGYTF
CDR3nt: TGTGCCAGCAGTCGACGGACGAGCGGCTACACCTTC

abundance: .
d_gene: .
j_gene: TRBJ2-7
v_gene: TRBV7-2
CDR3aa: CASSLVGVGEQYF
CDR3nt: TGTGCCAGCAGCTTAGTAGGAGTTGGAGAGCAGTACTTC

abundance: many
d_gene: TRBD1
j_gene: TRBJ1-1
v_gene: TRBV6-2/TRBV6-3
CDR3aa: CASSYSPGQLNTEAFF
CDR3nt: TGTGCCAGCAGTTACTCACCGGGACAGTTGAACACTGAAGCTTTCTTT

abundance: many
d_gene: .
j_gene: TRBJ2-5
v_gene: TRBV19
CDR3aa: CASRTPGQGGETQYF
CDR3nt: TGTGCCAGCCGAACCCCGGGACAAGGAGGGGAGACCCAGTACTTC

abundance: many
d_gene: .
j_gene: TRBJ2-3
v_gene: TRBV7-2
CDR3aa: CASRVVSTDTQYF
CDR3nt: TGTGCCAGCAGGGTTGTTAGCACAGATACGCAGTATTTT

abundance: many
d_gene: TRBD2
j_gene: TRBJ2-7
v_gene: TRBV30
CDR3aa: CAWSVQASGSYEQYF
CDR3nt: TGTGCCTGGAGTGTACAAGCTAGCGGGAGTTACGAGCAGTACTTC

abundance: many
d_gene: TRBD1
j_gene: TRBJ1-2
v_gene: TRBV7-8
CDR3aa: CASSLGGQGAIGTF
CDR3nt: TGTGCCAGCAGCTTAGGGGGACAGGGTGCGATAGGCACCTTC

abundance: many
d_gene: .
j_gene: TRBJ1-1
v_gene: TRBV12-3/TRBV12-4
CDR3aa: CASSLAGAEAFF
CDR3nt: TGTGCCAGCAGTTTGGCGGGTGCTGAAGCTTTCTTT

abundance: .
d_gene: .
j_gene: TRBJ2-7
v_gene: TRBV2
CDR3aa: CASREASGTEHEQYF
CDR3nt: TGTGCCAGCAGAGAAGCCTCAGGGACTGAGCACGAGCAGTACTTC

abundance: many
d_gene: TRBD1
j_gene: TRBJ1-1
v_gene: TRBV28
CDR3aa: CASRGSGTGGPNAEAFF
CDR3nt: TGTGCCAGCAGAGGGTCAGGGACAGGGGGCCCAAACGCTGAAGCTTTCTTT

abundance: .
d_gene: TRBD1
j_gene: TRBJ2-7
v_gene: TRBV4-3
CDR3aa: CASSQDSQGFTYEQYF
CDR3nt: TGCGCCAGCAGCCAAGATTCACAGGGGTTCACCTACGAGCAGTACTTC

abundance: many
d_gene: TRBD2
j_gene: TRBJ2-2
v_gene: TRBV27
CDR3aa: CASSPGSGRILGGELFF
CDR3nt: TGTGCCAGCAGCCCGGGGAGCGGGAGAATCCTGGGCGGGGAGCTGTTTTTT

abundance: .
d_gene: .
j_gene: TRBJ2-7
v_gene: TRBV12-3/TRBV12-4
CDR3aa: CASSLFAGSYEQYF
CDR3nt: TGTGCCAGCAGTTTGTTTGCCGGTTCCTACGAGCAGTACTTC

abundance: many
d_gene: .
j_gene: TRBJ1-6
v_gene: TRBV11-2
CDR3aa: CATTGGMSSYNSPLHF
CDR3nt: TGTGCCACTACTGGGGGCATGAGCTCCTATAATTCACCCCTCCACTTT